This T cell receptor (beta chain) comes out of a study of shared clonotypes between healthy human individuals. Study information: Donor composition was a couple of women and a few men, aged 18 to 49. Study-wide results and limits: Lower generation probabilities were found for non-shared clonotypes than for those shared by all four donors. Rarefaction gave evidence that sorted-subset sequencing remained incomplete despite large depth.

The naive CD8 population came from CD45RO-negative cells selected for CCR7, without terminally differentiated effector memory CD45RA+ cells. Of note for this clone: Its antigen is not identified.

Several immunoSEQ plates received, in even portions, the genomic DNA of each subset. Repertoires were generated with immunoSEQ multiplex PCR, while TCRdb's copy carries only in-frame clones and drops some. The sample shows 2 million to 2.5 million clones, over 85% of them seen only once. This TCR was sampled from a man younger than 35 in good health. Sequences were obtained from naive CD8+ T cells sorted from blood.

The CDR3 region is CASSPGQGKETQYF. CDR3 nucleotide sequence: TGCGCCAGCAGTCCCGGACAGGGGAAGGAGACCCAGTACTTC. This chain links TRBV10-1 with TRBJ2-5, with 9 bases matching TRBD1. With 5 bases clipped from V and 5 bases from J, the junction kept 6 bases outside the gene matches. The CDR3 extends over 14 amino acids. Germline V gives CDR1 WNHNN, CDR2 SYGVQD (reference sequence).